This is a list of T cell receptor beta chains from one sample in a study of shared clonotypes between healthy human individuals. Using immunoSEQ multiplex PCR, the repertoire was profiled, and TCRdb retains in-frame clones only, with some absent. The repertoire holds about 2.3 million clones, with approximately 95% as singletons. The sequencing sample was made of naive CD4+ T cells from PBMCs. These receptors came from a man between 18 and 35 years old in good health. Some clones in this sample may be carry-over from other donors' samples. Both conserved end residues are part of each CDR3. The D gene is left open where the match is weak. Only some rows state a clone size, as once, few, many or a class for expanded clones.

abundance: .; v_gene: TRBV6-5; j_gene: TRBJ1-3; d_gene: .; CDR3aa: CASSRWGDSGNTIYF; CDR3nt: TGTGCCAGCAGTCGTTGGGGAGACTCTGGAAACACCATATATTTT
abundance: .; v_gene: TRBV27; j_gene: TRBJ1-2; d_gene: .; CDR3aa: CASSPPSSRPGNYGYTF; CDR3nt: TGTGCCAGCAGTCCTCCTAGCTCGCGGCCAGGGAACTATGGCTACACCTTC
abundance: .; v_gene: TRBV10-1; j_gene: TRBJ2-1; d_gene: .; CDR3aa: CASSERDEQFF; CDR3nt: TGCGCCAGCAGTGAAAGAGATGAGCAGTTCTTC
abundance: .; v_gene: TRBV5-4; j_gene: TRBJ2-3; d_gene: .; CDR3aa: CASRFVGADTQYF; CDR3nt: TGTGCCAGCAGGTTCGTAGGGGCAGATACGCAGTATTTT
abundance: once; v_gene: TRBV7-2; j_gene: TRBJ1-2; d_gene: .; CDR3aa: CASSFLGARSNYGYTF; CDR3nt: TGTGCCAGCAGCTTCCTAGGGGCCCGTTCAAACTATGGCTACACCTTC
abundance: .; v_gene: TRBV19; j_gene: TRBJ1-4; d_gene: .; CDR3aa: CASTAGLAGYNEKLFF; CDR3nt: TGTGCCAGTACCGCGGGACTAGCGGGATATAATGAAAAACTGTTTTTT
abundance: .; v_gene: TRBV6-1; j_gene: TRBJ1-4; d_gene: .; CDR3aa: CASSRTGGNEKLFF; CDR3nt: TGTGCCAGCAGTCGGACGGGTGGTAATGAAAAACTGTTTTTT
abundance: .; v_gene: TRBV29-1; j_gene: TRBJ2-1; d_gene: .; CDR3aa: CSVLNLFGVNEQFF; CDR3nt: TGCAGCGTCCTCAACCTCTTTGGCGTTAATGAGCAGTTCTTC
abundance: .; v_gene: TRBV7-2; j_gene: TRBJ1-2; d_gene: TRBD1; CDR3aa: CASSLGGRGNYGYTF; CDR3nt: TGTGCCAGCAGCTTAGGAGGCAGGGGGAACTATGGCTACACCTTC
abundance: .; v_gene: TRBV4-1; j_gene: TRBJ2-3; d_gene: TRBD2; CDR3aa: CASSNLAGGSDTQYF; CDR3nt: TGCGCCAGCAGCAACTTAGCGGGAGGATCGGATACGCAGTATTTT
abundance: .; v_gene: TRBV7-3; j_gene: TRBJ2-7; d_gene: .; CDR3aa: CASSPGHGTYEQYF; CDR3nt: TGTGCCAGCAGCCCGGGACACGGTACCTACGAGCAGTACTTC
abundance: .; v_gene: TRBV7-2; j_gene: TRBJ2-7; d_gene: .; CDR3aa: CASSPRADYEQYF; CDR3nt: TGTGCCAGCAGCCCTCGGGCCGACTACGAGCAGTACTTC
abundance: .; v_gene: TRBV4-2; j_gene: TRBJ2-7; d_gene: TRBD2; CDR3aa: CASGRGLAGGPISYEQYF; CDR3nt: TGTGCCAGCGGACGAGGACTAGCGGGAGGGCCCATTTCCTACGAGCAGTACTTC
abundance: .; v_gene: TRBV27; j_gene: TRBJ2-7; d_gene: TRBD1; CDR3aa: CASSLRDRAEQYF; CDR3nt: TGTGCCAGCAGTTTACGCGACAGGGCCGAGCAGTACTTC
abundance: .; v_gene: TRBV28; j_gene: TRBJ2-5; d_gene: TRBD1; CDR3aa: CASSFLQGGIETQYF; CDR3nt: TGTGCCAGCAGTTTCCTACAGGGGGGTATAGAGACCCAGTACTTC
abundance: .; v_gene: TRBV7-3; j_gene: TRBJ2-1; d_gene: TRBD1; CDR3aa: CASSLNSGQGYNEQFF; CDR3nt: TGTGCCAGCAGCTTAAATTCGGGACAGGGGTACAATGAGCAGTTCTTC
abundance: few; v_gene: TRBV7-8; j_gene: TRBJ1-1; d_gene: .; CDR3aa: CASSLVFMNTEAFF; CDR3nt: TGTGCCAGCAGTTTAGTGTTTATGAACACTGAAGCTTTCTTT
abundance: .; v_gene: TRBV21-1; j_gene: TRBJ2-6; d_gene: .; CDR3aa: CASSNPLTGGLWANVLTF; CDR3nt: TGTGCCAGCAGCAACCCTTTGACAGGGGGCCTCTGGGCCAACGTCCTGACTTTC
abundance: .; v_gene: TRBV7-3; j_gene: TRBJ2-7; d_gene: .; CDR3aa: CASSPRGNSYEQYF; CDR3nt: TGTGCCAGCAGCCCTCGGGGGAACTCCTACGAGCAGTACTTC
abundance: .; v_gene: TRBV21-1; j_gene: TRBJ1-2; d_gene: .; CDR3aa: CASSKHPPRGTGGNTEGYTF; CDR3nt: TGTGCCAGCAGCAAGCACCCCCCCCGTGGGACAGGGGGCAATACGGAAGGCTACACCTTC
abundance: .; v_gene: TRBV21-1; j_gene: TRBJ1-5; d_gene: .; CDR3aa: CASSKDPGKGDNQPQHF; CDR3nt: TGTGCCAGCAGCAAAGACCCAGGGAAGGGGGACAATCAGCCCCAGCATTTT
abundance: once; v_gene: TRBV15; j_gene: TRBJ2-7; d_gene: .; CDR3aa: CATSRTRVAYEQYF; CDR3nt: TGTGCCACCAGCAGGACCCGTGTCGCCTACGAGCAGTACTTC
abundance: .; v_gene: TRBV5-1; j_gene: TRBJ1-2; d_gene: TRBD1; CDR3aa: CASTAGQSYGYTF; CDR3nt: TGCGCCAGCACCGCGGGACAGAGCTATGGCTACACCTTC
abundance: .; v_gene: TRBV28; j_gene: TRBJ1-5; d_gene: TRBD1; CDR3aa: CASSLDRGLTQPQHF; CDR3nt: TGTGCCAGCAGTTTAGACAGGGGATTAACGCAGCCCCAGCATTTT
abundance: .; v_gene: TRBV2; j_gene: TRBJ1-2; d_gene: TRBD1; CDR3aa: CASRGQGANSYGYTF; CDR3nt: TGTGCCAGCAGGGGACAGGGAGCCAACTCCTATGGCTACACCTTC
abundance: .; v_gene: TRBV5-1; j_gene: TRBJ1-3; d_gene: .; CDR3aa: CASSLTGSGNTIYF; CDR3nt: TGCGCCAGCAGCCTCACAGGGTCGGGAAACACCATATATTTT
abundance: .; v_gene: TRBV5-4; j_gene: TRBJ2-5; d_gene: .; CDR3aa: CASSSKRVLPESETQYF; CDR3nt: TGTGCCAGCAGCTCAAAACGGGTGCTACCCGAGAGTGAGACCCAGTACTTC
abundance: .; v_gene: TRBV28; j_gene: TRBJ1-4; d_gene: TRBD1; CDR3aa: CASSSPGQGREKLFF; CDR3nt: TGTGCCAGCAGCTCTCCGGGACAGGGGAGGGAAAAACTGTTTTTT
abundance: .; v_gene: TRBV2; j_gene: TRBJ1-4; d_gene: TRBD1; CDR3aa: CATPRGGTGRRTNEKLFF; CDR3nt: TGTGCCACCCCCCGCGGGGGGACAGGGCGGCGAACTAATGAAAAACTGTTTTTT
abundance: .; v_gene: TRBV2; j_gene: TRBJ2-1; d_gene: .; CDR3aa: CASSDRNEQFF; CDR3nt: TGTGCCAGCAGTGACCGGAATGAGCAGTTCTTC
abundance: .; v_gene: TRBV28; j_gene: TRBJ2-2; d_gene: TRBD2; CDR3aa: CASSPGGGELFF; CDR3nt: TGTGCCAGCAGTCCGGGGGGAGGGGAGCTGTTTTTT
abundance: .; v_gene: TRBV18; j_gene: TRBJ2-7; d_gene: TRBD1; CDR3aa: CASSLIGQGSNEQYF; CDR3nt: TGTGCCAGCTCTCTGATCGGACAGGGTTCGAACGAGCAGTACTTC
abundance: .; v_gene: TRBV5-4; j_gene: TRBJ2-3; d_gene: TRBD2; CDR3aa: CASSLGGSGGYTDTQYF; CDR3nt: TGTGCCAGCAGCTTGGGGGGCAGCGGGGGATACACAGATACGCAGTATTTT
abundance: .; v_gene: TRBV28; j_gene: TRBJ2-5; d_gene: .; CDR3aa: CASSLEETQYF; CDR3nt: TGTGCCAGCAGTCTTGAAGAGACCCAGTACTTC
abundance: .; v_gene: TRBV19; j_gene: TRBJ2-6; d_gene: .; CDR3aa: CASSFRTPGANVLTF; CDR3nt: TGTGCCAGTAGTTTTCGGACACCTGGGGCCAACGTCCTGACTTTC
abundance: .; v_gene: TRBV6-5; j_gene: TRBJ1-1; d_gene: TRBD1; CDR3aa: CASSLNRGLNTEAFF; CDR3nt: TGTGCCAGCAGCCTAAACAGGGGACTGAACACTGAAGCTTTCTTT
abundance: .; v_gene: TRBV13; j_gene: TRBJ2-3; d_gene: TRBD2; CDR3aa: CASSPRRAGGADTQYF; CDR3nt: TGTGCCAGCAGCCCCAGGAGAGCGGGGGGAGCAGATACGCAGTATTTT
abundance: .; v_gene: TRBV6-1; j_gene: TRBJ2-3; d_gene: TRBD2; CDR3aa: CASSEAASGRTDTQYF; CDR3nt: TGTGCCAGCAGTGAGGCGGCTAGCGGGAGGACAGATACGCAGTATTTT
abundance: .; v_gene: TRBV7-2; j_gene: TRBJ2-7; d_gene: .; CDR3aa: CASSLDKGPYEQYF; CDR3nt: TGTGCCAGCAGCTTAGATAAGGGACCCTACGAGCAGTACTTC
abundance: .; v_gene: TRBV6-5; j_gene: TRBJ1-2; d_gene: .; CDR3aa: CASSARGPGGYTF; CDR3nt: TGTGCCAGCAGTGCAAGGGGCCCCGGTGGCTACACCTTC
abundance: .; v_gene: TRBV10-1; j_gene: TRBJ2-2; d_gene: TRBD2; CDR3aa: CASSEWGLATGELFF; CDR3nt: TGCGCCAGCAGTGAGTGGGGACTAGCTACCGGGGAGCTGTTTTTT
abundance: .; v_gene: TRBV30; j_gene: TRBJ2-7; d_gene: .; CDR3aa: CAWSRGKLYEQYF; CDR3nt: TGTGCCTGGAGTCGGGGTAAGCTCTACGAGCAGTACTTC
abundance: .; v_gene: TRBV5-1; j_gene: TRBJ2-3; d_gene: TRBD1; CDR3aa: CASSLGDSLSTDTQYF; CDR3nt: TGCGCCAGCAGCTTGGGGGACAGTTTAAGCACAGATACGCAGTATTTT
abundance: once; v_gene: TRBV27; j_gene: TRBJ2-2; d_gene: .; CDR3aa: CASRGRDTNTGELFF; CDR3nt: TGTGCCAGCAGGGGCCGGGACACCAACACCGGGGAGCTGTTTTTT
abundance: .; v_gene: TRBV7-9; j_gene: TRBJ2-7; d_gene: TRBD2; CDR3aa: CASSWPSGGIYEQYF; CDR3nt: TGTGCCAGCAGCTGGCCCTCGGGGGGAATCTACGAGCAGTACTTC
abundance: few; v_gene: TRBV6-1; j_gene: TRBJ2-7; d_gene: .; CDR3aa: CASTGGGYEQYF; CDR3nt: TGTGCCAGCACCGGAGGGGGATACGAGCAGTACTTC
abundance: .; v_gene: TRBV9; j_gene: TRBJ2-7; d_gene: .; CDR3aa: CASSVGSEGIGQYF; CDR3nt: TGTGCCAGCAGCGTGGGCTCCGAGGGAATCGGGCAGTACTTC
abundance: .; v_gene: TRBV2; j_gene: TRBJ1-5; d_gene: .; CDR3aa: CASSEEGGYGHPQHF; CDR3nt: TGTGCCAGCAGTGAAGAGGGTGGATACGGTCACCCCCAGCATTTT
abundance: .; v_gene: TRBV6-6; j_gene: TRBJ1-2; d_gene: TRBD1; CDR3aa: CASSPQGFGYGYTF; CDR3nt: TGTGCCAGCAGCCCACAGGGGTTCGGCTATGGCTACACCTTC
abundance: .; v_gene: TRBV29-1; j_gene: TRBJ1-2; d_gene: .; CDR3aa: CSVVGTENYGYTF; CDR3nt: TGCAGCGTTGTTGGTACCGAGAACTATGGCTACACCTTC
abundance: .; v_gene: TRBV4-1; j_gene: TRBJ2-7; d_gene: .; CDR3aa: CASSRPRDTPYEQYF; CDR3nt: TGCGCCAGCAGCCGTCCTCGGGACACCCCCTACGAGCAGTACTTC
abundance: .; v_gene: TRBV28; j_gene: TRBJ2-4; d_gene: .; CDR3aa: CASSFQTRGWTKNIQYF; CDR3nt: TGTGCCAGCAGTTTCCAGACTCGGGGTTGGACCAAAAACATTCAGTACTTC
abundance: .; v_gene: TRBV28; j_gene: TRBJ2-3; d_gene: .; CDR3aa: CASRYPGSGTDTQYF; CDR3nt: TGTGCCAGCAGATACCCGGGCAGCGGGACAGATACGCAGTATTTT
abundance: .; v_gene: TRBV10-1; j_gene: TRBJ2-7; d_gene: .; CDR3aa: CASSPGTDWGQYF; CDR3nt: TGCGCCAGCAGCCCCGGGACCGACTGGGGGCAGTACTTC
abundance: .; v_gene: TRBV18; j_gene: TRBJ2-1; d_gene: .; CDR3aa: CASSPLGAAHNEQFF; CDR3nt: TGTGCCAGCTCACCCCTCGGGGCGGCCCACAATGAGCAGTTCTTC
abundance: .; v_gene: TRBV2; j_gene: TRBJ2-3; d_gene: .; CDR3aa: CASLRGKSTDTQYF; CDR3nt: TGTGCCAGCTTGAGGGGTAAAAGCACAGATACGCAGTATTTT
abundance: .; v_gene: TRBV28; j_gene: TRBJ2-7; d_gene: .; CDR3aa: CASSLEGYEQYF; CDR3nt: TGTGCCAGCAGTTTAGAAGGTTACGAGCAGTACTTC
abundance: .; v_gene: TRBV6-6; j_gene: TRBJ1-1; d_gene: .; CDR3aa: CASSYGQYTEAFF; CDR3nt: TGTGCCAGCAGTTACGGACAGTACACTGAAGCTTTCTTT
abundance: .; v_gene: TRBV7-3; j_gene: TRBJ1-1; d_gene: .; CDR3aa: CASSPTGGKAFF; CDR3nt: TGTGCCAGCAGCCCCACGGGTGGGAAAGCTTTCTTT